This TCR beta chain is from a study of long-term antiretroviral therapy in people with HIV. Version v3.0 of the immunoSEQ assay ran at survey level. Clones were read by immunoSEQ multiplex PCR, and TCRdb kept only the in-frame ones, dropping some. The sample has 17,000 or so clones, around four fifths seen once. Points from the study as a whole: Diversity rose after ART but stayed below transplant donor controls.

Comments on this clone: No antigen is known for it.

Germline CDR1 and CDR2: SGHVS and FNYEAQ. Trimming removed 3 bases at V and 4 bases at J, with 6 bases between. The CDR3 extends over 13 amino acids. The sequence derives from a young man with HIV. The chain has TRBV7-6 and TRBJ2-2, with D hard to call. The source was unsorted PBMCs, collected 2.1 to 2.2 years before starting antiretroviral therapy. The CDR3 is CASSFMFTGELFF. The CDR3 nucleotides are TGTGCCAGCAGCTTTATGTTCACCGGGGAGCTGTTTTTT.